These 8 T cell receptor beta chains originate from one sample sequenced in a study of blood T cell repertoires in COVID-19. Method: immunoSEQ multiplex PCR; TCRdb's copy keeps in-frame clones and lacks some. The table lists fewer than 350,000 clones, around 90% of them singletons. Sequencing was performed on peripheral blood. All receptors derive from a woman in her 30s with COVID-19, enrolled during active disease.

The rearrangement links TRBV2 to TRBJ2-1, with no clear D. Germline V gene sequence: CDR1 SNHLY, CDR2 FYNNEI. V lost 5 bases and J 8 bases, leaving 4 bases between the germline ends. This CDR3 comprises 10 residues. The CDR3 region has the DNA TGTGCCAGCAGTTTATATGAGCAGTTCTTC. Its translation: CASSLYEQFF.

The chain combines TRBV9 with TRBJ2-5; 8 nucleotides match TRBD2. In germline, CDR1 is SGDLS, CDR2 YYNGEE. V dropped 4 bases and J dropped 5; count of bases not matched to a gene: 13. The CDR3 is 16 amino acids. Here the CDR3 reads CASSTPRGGPWETQYF. In DNA, the CDR3 is TGTGCCAGCAGCACACCCCGGGGGGGTCCGTGGGAGACCCAGTACTTC.

The chain recombines TRBV10-3 with TRBJ2-5, with D uncertain. V was pared by 0 bases and J by 8 bases, with 10 bases between. Germline V CDR1 and CDR2: ENHRY, SYGVKD. CDR3 length: 13 residues. CDR3 sequence reads: CAISESALPTQYF. The DNA for the CDR3 is TGTGCCATCAGTGAGTCCGCACTCCCCACCCAGTACTTC.

The rearrangement links TRBV18 to TRBJ1-4; 7 nucleotides line up with TRBD1. This CDR3 is built from 16 residues. V lost 1 base, J lost 1 base, and 3 bases stayed unmatched. In germline, CDR1 is KGHSH, CDR2 LQKENI. In DNA, the CDR3 is TGTGCCAGCTCACCACAGGGGGCAGGAACTAATGAAAAACTGTTTTTT. Protein product: CASSPQGAGTNEKLFF.

This chain joins TRBV11-2 and TRBJ1-5; unclear D gene. Trimming removed 1 base at V and 2 bases at J, with 6 bases between. CDR1 is SGHAT and CDR2 is FQNNGV in the germline V gene. The CDR3 length is 14 residues. The CDR3 DNA follows: TGTGCCAGCAGCTTAGCGGCGGGCAATCAGCCCCAGCATTTT. This encodes CASSLAAGNQPQHF.

CDR3 sequence: CAWSEANEQFF. The CDR3, as DNA: TGTGCCTGGAGTGAAGCTAATGAGCAGTTCTTC. The V call is TRBV30, the J call TRBJ2-1; D is uncertain. CDR1 is GTSNPN and CDR2 is SVGIG in the germline V gene (reference sequence). The CDR3 has 11 residues. V was pared by 1 base and J by 7 bases, with 5 bases between.

V usage is TRBV28 and J usage is TRBJ1-4; 9 bases agree with TRBD1. Germline-derived CDR1 and CDR2 are MDHEN and SYDVKM. V lost 2 bases to trimming and J lost 8 bases; unmatched junction nucleotides: 9. CDR3 length equals 16 residues. The DNA of the CDR3 is TGTGCCAGCAGTTTAGGACAGGGGTGGCGATGGGAAAAACTGTTTTTT. It specifies CASSLGQGWRWEKLFF. Variable domain in full (rest from reference TRBV28 and TRBJ1-4): DVKVTQSSRYLVKRTGEKVFLECVQDMDHENMFWYRQDPGLGLRLIYFSYDVKMKEKGDIPEGYSVSREKKERFSLILESASTNQTSMYLCASSLGQGWRWEKLFFGSGTQLSVL.

This clone has more than one count but fewer than ten. The chain employs TRBV2 and TRBJ1-5, with 8 bases that match TRBD1. Germline CDR1 and CDR2: SNHLY and FYNNEI. The CDR3 totals 13 residues. The V gene end was trimmed by 6 bases and the J gene end by 7 bases; junction bases not matched to a gene: 5. The CDR3 region is CASSAGGVQPQHF. DNA of the CDR3: TGTGCCAGCAGCGCAGGGGGCGTACAGCCCCAGCATTTT.